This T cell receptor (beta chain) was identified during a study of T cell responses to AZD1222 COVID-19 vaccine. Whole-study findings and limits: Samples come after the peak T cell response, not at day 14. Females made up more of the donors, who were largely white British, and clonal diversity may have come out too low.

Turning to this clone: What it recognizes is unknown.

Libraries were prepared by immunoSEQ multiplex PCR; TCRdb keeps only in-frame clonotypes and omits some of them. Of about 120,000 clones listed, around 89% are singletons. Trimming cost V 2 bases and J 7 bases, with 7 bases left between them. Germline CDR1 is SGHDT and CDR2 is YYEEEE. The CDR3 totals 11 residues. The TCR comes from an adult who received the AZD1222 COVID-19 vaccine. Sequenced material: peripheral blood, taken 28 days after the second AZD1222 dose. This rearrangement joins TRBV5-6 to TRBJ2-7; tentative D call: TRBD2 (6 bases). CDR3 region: CASSFRGEQYF. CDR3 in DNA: TGTGCCAGCAGCTTTCGGGGGGAGCAGTACTTC.